These 22 T cell receptor beta chains share one sample of origin, sequenced in a study of shared clonotypes between healthy human individuals. Measured with immunoSEQ multiplex PCR; TCRdb has only the in-frame clones, and not every one. The data hold 150,000 to 200,000 clones, with 80% to 95% observed a single time. Sequenced input: naive CD4+ T cells sorted from blood. Documented subset: CD45RA+ positively selected. The receptor source for this set is a woman between 25 and 40 years old in good health.

V is TRBV4-2 and J is TRBJ1-3; tentatively, D is TRBD1 (5 bases). Trimming removed 2 bases at V and 2 bases at J, with 10 bases between. The CDR3 covers 15 residues. From germline, CDR1 is LGHNA and CDR2 YNFKEQ. CDR3 nucleotide sequence: TGTGCCAGCAGCCAAACGGGGGACGCTGGAAACACCATATATTTT. The encoded protein is CASSQTGDAGNTIYF.

This clone has only one observation. The chain employs TRBV10-3 and TRBJ1-4; maybe TRBD1 (6 bases). The V end was cut by 5 bases, the J end by 8 bases, with 15 bases between. The germline gives CDR1 ENHRY, CDR2 SYGVKD. This CDR3 is 14 amino acids long. CDR3: CAISPGRGAEKLFF. The CDR3 coding sequence is TGTGCCATCAGTCCTGGACGGGGGGCGGAAAAACTGTTTTTT.

The chain combines TRBV7-9 with TRBJ2-7, with 7 bases that match TRBD2. CDR3 size: 15 residues. Germline-derived CDR1 and CDR2 are SEHNR and FQNEAQ (reference sequence). V shed 4 bases and J 6 bases; nucleotides not matched to a gene: 12. CDR3 protein: CASSSRPAGSGEQYF. CDR3 nucleotide sequence: TGTGCCAGCAGCTCCCGCCCAGCGGGATCGGGCGAGCAGTACTTC.

The chain uses TRBV7-3 and TRBJ1-6; no clear D gene. Germline loops: CDR1 SGHTA, CDR2 FQGTGA. Trimming pared 5 bases from V and 7 bases from J, leaving 12 bases between. This CDR3 spans 14 amino acids. The CDR3 nucleotides are TGTGCCAGCAGCCAAACTAATTCCAATTCACCCCTCCACTTT. Its protein product is CASSQTNSNSPLHF.

The rearrangement joins TRBV6-1 to TRBJ1-2; D is undetermined. Trimming left V 7 bases short and J 8 bases short, with 20 bases between. From germline, CDR1 is MNHNS and CDR2 SASEGT. The CDR3 is made up of 14 amino acids. The DNA for the CDR3 is TGTGCCAGCACCCCGGGCCCGACTAGGAGGGGCTACACCTTC. It specifies CASTPGPTRRGYTF.

The V call is TRBV20-1, the J call TRBJ2-7; D not resolved. Per germline, CDR1 DFQATT and CDR2 SNEGSKA (reference sequence). Trimming took 0 bases from V and 4 from J, leaving 4 bases between them. The CDR3 covers 11 residues. The CDR3 reads CSARDVYEQYF. CDR3 in DNA: TGCAGTGCTAGAGATGTATACGAGCAGTACTTC.

This sequence joins TRBV2 and TRBJ2-7; possibly TRBD1 or TRBD2 for D (5 bases each). The germline gives CDR1 SNHLY, CDR2 FYNNEI. The CDR3 sequence is 14 residues long. Trimming stripped 3 bases from V and 2 bases from J, with 11 bases between. The CDR3 sequence is CASSDFGATYEQYF. The CDR3 nucleotides are TGTGCCAGCAGTGACTTCGGGGCCACCTACGAGCAGTACTTC.

The chain recombines TRBV5-4 with TRBJ2-7; a weak D match, TRBD2 (6 bases). The V gene lost 0 bases and the J gene lost 0 bases, with 7 bases spanning the gap. From germline, CDR1 is SGHNT and CDR2 YYREEE (reference sequence). The CDR3 spans 14 residues. As DNA, the CDR3 is TGTGCCAGCAGCTTGGGGGGGGTCTCCTACGAGCAGTACTTC. Protein sequence: CASSLGGVSYEQYF.

This rearrangement joins TRBV4-2 to TRBJ2-3, with 8 nucleotides matching TRBD2. This CDR3 has 18 residues. With V trimmed by 3 bases and J by 2 bases, 13 bases remained unmatched. Per the germline V gene, CDR1 is LGHNA and CDR2 is YNFKEQ. DNA of the CDR3: TGTGCCAGCAGCCAGGGGACTAGTTTTCAGTCGTCCACAGATACGCAGTATTTT. This gives the protein CASSQGTSFQSSTDTQYF.

This rearrangement joins TRBV6-4 to TRBJ1-2, with D tentatively TRBD1 (6 bases). Germline-derived CDR1 and CDR2 are MRHNA and SNTAGT. The CDR3 contains 12 residues. This CDR3 reads CGTRGADYGYTF. DNA for the CDR3: TGTGGGACCCGGGGGGCGGACTATGGCTACACCTTC.

The chain carries TRBV5-4 and TRBJ1-4; unclear D gene. Germline assignment: CDR1 SGHNT and CDR2 YYREEE (reference sequence). V dropped 0 bases and J dropped 8 bases, with 11 bases sitting between them. The CDR3 loop spans 14 amino acids. CDR3 amino acids: CASSLDIMEEKLFF. As DNA, the CDR3 is TGTGCCAGCAGCTTGGACATAATGGAGGAAAAACTGTTTTTT.

The chain carries TRBV7-8 and TRBJ1-3, with D unresolved. This CDR3 spans 14 amino acids. Trimming removed 8 bases at V and 0 bases at J, with 11 bases between. From germline, CDR1 is SGHVS and CDR2 FQNEAQ. The CDR3 is CASLDGGSGNTIYF. The CDR3 nucleotides read TGTGCCAGCCTCGACGGAGGCTCTGGAAACACCATATATTTT.

The chain links TRBV2 to TRBJ2-3; D gene unclear. The V gene's germline CDR1 is SNHLY and CDR2 FYNNEI. The V gene lost 4 bases and the J gene lost 5 bases, with 16 bases spanning the gap. The CDR3 length is 15 residues. The CDR3 DNA sequence: TGTGCCAGCAGTGTACTATCTGGGGTCCAAGATACGCAGTATTTT. This codes for CASSVLSGVQDTQYF. Full variable domain (missing parts from reference TRBV2 and TRBJ2-3): EPEVTQTPSHQVTQMGQEVILRCVPISNHLYFYWYRQILGQKVEFLVSFYNNEISEKSEIFDDQFSVERPDGSNFTLKIRSTKLEDSAMYFCASSVLSGVQDTQYFGPGTRLTVL.

The chain joins TRBV28 to TRBJ2-7, with TRBD2 matching 10 bases. Germline V lookup: CDR1 MDHEN, CDR2 SYDVKM. The CDR3 runs 16 residues. V lost 8 bases, J lost 4 bases, and 14 bases stayed unmatched. The CDR3 DNA follows: TGTGCCAGCCTGAGACTAGCGGGCTCGTACGGATACGAGCAGTACTTC. As protein: CASLRLAGSYGYEQYF.

The chain uses TRBV2 and TRBJ2-2; 7 bases fit TRBD2. The V segment lost 6 bases and the J segment 6 bases; nucleotides outside the gene matches: 4. CDR3 length: 13 residues. Germline V lookup: CDR1 SNHLY, CDR2 FYNNEI. The CDR3 coding sequence is TGTGCCAGCAGAATACTAGCGTCCGGGGAGCTGTTTTTT. This sequence encodes CASRILASGELFF.

The genes are TRBV7-9 and TRBJ2-2; a possible D gene is TRBD2 (6 bases). Germline CDR1 and CDR2: SEHNR and FQNEAQ (reference sequence). Trimming removed 6 bases from V and 5 bases from J, with 16 bases in between. The CDR3 length is 15 residues. The CDR3 DNA reads as TGTGCCAGCAGTCTCGGAGGGCCTTTGACCGGGGAGCTGTTTTTT. This gives the protein CASSLGGPLTGELFF.

The chain combines TRBV28 with TRBJ2-5, with 7 bases aligning to TRBD1. The assigned J gene may be wrong: the sequence end matches TRBJ2-7 better. CDR1 and CDR2 (germline): MDHEN, SYDVKM. The CDR3 extends over 15 amino acids. In DNA, the CDR3 is TGTGCCAGCAGTTTTTCCGGGACAGCGACCTACGAGCAGTACTTC. Its translation is CASSFSGTATYEQYF.

V gene TRBV10-2 combines with J gene TRBJ2-7; 9 bases match TRBD2. This CDR3 has 14 residues. V was pared by 6 bases and J by 3 bases, with 6 bases of the junction left unmatched. Germline V lookup: CDR1 WSHSY, CDR2 SAAADI. DNA for the CDR3: TGCGCCAGCAGCCTGACTAGCGGCAACTACGAGCAGTACTTC. Protein sequence: CASSLTSGNYEQYF.

The chain joins TRBV5-1 to TRBJ2-4; 7 nucleotides align to TRBD2. Germline loops: CDR1 SGHRS, CDR2 YFSETQ. CDR3 length: 15 residues. Trimming cost V 3 bases and J 6 bases; bases outside gene matches: 9. The CDR3 is CASSWVAGEGNIQYF. Here the CDR3 DNA reads TGCGCCAGCAGCTGGGTTGCGGGGGAGGGAAACATTCAGTACTTC.

The CDR3 nucleotides are TGTGCCAGCAGCAACGACAGGGTGAATGAGCAGTTCTTC. It translates to CASSNDRVNEQFF. The chain has TRBV2 and TRBJ2-1; the match to TRBD1 covers 7 bases. Trimming cost V 6 bases and J 7 bases; bases outside gene matches: 6. CDR1 is SNHLY, CDR2 FYNNEI, per germline. There are 13 residues in the CDR3.

The chain combines TRBV5-4 with TRBJ2-5; 12 bases match TRBD2. The junction had 14 bases not matched to a gene; V was cut back by 3 bases and J by 11 bases. Germline V gene lookup returns CDR1 SGHNT and CDR2 YYREEE (reference sequence). There are 16 residues in the CDR3. CDR3 nucleotides: TGTGCCAGCAGCTACTACTCGACTAGCGGGAGTAGGGAGCAGTACTTC. It specifies CASSYYSTSGSREQYF.

The chain recombines TRBV19 with TRBJ1-4; D unresolved. Germline CDR1 LNHDA, CDR2 SQIVND (reference sequence). V shed 7 bases and J shed 0 bases, with 12 bases lying between them. CDR3 length equals 15 residues. This CDR3 reads CASKRVGSTNEKLFF. CDR3 nucleotide sequence: TGTGCCAGTAAAAGGGTTGGGTCAACTAATGAAAAACTGTTTTTT.